These 5 T cell receptor beta chains came from one sample sequenced in a study of shared clonotypes between healthy human individuals. Profiled with immunoSEQ multiplex PCR; TCRdb holds only in-frame clones, not every one. The data contain some 2,100,000 clones, about 93% of them singletons. Terminally differentiated effector memory CD45RA+ cells were excluded from the naive CD8 cells, which were CD45RO-negative and positively selected for CCR7. Material: naive CD8+ T cells from PBMCs. These receptor sequences come from a man in his late teens or twenties in good health. Some clones in this sample may be carry-over from other donors' samples.

This rearrangement joins TRBV13 to TRBJ2-7; TRBD1 or TRBD2 may be the D gene (5 bases each). Germline V gene sequence: CDR1 PRHDT, CDR2 FYEKMQ (reference sequence). Deletions cut 0 bases from V and 7 bases from J, with 16 bases between. The CDR3 is 15 residues long. In DNA form, the CDR3 reads TGTGCCAGCAGCTTAGGCCGGGGCAGAAGGAGTGAGCAGTACTTC. Amino acids: CASSLGRGRRSEQYF.

V is TRBV14 and J is TRBJ1-1; D not certain. Germline V lookup: CDR1 SGHDN, CDR2 FVKESK. The CDR3 totals 13 residues. The V and J ends lost 3 bases and 4 bases respectively, with 9 bases between them. CDR3 loop: CASSHGGGTEAFF. The DNA of the CDR3 is TGTGCCAGCAGCCACGGAGGCGGCACTGAAGCTTTCTTT.

The V call is TRBV7-8, the J call TRBJ2-1, with 9 nucleotides matching TRBD2. The germline V gene has CDR1 SGHVS and CDR2 FQNEAQ. J lost 8 bases, V lost 5 bases, and 13 bases had no gene match. CDR3 length: 16 amino acids. The CDR3 protein is CASSRSGLAAGDEQFF. CDR3 DNA sequence: TGTGCCAGCAGCCGGTCGGGACTAGCCGCCGGGGATGAGCAGTTCTTC.

The genes are TRBV5-1 and TRBJ2-7; the D is unclear. The CDR3 spans 15 residues. The ends were cut back, 3 bases at V and 3 bases at J, with 16 bases in the middle. Per germline, CDR1 SGHRS and CDR2 YFSETQ. The CDR3 is CASSWTPGTLYEQYF. As DNA, the CDR3 is TGCGCCAGCAGCTGGACCCCTGGCACTCTCTACGAGCAGTACTTC.

The chain employs TRBV19 and TRBJ1-2; D unresolved. Germline V gives CDR1 LNHDA, CDR2 SQIVND (reference sequence). The CDR3 has 13 residues. V dropped 7 bases and J dropped 7 bases, with 16 bases sitting between them. CDR3 amino acids: CASIPDRAGGYTF. The CDR3 nucleotides are TGTGCCAGTATCCCGGACCGTGCCGGTGGCTACACCTTC.